The 5 T cell receptor beta chains listed next were all sequenced from one sample in a study of identical twins' blood T cells. TCRdb re-called the 5' RACE reads with MiXCR, one entry per CDR3 protein. The sample carries a few hundred distinct CDR3 sequences, 60% to 80% recorded once. Specimen: PBMCs. Receptors were obtained from a woman between 18 and 50 years old in good health.

The chain joins TRBV6-4 to TRBJ1-6; D is perhaps TRBD1 (6 bases). The CDR3 covers 14 residues. The V gene's germline CDR1 is MRHNA and CDR2 SNTAGT. V shed 6 bases and J shed 7 bases, with 13 bases lying between them. DNA of the CDR3: TGTGCCAGCAGGACGAGGGGGGCCAATTCACCCCTCCACTTT. Its translation is CASRTRGANSPLHF.

Details on this clonotype: The junction does not match germline at one end; this may be a read error. The rearrangement links TRBV10-3 to TRBJ1-3; D uncertain. The length of the CDR3 is 14 residues. The germline gives CDR1 ENHRY, CDR2 SYGVKD. DNA of the CDR3: TGTGCCATCAGACGAGGGCTCTCTGGAAACACCATATCTTTT. Translating it yields CAIRRGLSGNTISF.

The V and J genes are TRBV30 and TRBJ2-2; D is unresolved. V lost 4 bases to trimming and J lost 3 bases, with 6 bases between them. CDR1 and CDR2 (germline): GTSNPN, SVGIG (reference sequence). This CDR3 region has 12 residues. CDR3 region: CAWNLHTGELFF. CDR3 nucleotide sequence: TGTGCCTGGAACCTCCACACCGGGGAGCTGTTTTTT.

The chain couples TRBV20-1 to TRBJ1-2; D is uncertain. The germline V gene has CDR1 DFQATT and CDR2 SNEGSKA (reference sequence). The CDR3 is 11 residues long. V was shortened by 1 base and J by 8 bases, with 8 bases between the two germline ends. The CDR3 sequence is CSARGQQGYTF. The CDR3 nucleotides read TGCAGTGCTAGAGGGCAACAGGGCTACACCTTC.

This clonotype has a handful of counts. The chain carries TRBV24-1 and TRBJ1-2; D unresolved. The germline V gene has CDR1 KGHDR and CDR2 SFDVKD. CDR3 length equals 14 residues. The ends were cut back, 3 bases at V and 3 bases at J, with 10 bases in the middle. The CDR3 region is CATSDAAGDYGYTF. For the CDR3, the DNA is TGTGCCACCAGTGATGCGGCCGGGGACTATGGCTACACCTTC.